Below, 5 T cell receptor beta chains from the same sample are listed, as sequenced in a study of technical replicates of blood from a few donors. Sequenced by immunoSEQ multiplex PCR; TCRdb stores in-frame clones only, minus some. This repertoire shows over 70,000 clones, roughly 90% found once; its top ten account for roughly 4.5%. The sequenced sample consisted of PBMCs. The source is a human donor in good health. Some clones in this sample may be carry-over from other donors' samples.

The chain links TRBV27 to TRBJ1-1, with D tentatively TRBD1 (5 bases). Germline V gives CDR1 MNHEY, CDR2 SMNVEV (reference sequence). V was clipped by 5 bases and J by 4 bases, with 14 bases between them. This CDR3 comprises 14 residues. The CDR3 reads CASSLTGGGTEAFF. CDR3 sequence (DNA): TGTGCCAGCAGTCTGACGGGGGGAGGCACTGAAGCTTTCTTT.

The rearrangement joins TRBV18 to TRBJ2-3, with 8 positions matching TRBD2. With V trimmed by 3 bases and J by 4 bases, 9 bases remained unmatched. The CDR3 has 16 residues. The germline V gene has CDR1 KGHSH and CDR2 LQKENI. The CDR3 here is CASSPSFAGGADTQYF. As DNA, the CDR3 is TGTGCCAGCTCACCTTCTTTCGCGGGGGGCGCAGATACGCAGTATTTT.

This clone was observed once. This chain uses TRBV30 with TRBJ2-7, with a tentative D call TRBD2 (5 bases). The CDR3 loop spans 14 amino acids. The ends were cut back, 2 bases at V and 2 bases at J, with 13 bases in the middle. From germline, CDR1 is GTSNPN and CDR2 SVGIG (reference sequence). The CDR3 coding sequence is TGTGCCTGGAGTCCCTCCTCCGGGGCCTACGAGCAGTACTTC. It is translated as CAWSPSSGAYEQYF. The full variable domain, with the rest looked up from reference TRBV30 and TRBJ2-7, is SQTIHQWPATLVQPVGSPLSLECTVEGTSNPNLYWYRQAAGRGLQLLFYSVGIGQISSEVPQNLSASRPQDRQFILSSKKLLLSDSGFYLCAWSPSSGAYEQYFGPGTRLTVT.

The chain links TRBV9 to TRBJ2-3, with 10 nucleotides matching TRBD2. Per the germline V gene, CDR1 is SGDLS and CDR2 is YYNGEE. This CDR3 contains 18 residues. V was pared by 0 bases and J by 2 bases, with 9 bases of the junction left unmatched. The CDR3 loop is CASSVGRSSGGHTDTQYF. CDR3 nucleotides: TGTGCCAGCAGCGTAGGGAGGTCTAGCGGGGGCCACACAGATACGCAGTATTTT.

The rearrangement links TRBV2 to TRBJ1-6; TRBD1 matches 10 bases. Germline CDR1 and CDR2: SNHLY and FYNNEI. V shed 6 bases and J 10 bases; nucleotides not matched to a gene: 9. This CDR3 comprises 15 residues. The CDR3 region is CASSGDRGMGSPLHF. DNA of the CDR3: TGTGCCAGCAGCGGGGACAGGGGAATGGGCTCACCCCTCCACTTT.